This T cell receptor (beta chain) appears in the sequencing data of a study of cytomegalovirus exposure and HLA in healthy donors. Study-wide findings and caveats: Exclusion as indistinguishable affected some V segments, including TRBV6-2 and TRBV6-3. Donors belonging to an Asian-associated ancestry cluster reportedly showed fewer N-insertions in productive TCRs than the roughly 670-donor mean, according to what a later analysis found.

Concerning this clone: Its antigen is undetermined.

The CDR3 sequence is 15 residues long. Germline V gene sequence: CDR1 KGHSH, CDR2 LQKENI. V lost 0 bases to trimming and J lost 6 bases, with 15 bases between them. The PCR was carried out with 60 Vbeta primers and 13 Jbeta primers. Original data processing: Roughly 10 million shared chains were among 80 million or so unique TCR beta chains counted in a later analysis. Repertoires were generated with immunoSEQ multiplex PCR, while TCRdb's copy carries only in-frame clones and drops some. V, J and clone size were drawn from that table, and D and trimming were deduced from the DNA. The sample lists about 190,000 clones, 81% occurring once.

The clonotype was recovered from a man aged 35 to 55 in good health and CMV-seropositive. Sequencing input: PBMCs. V usage is TRBV18 and J usage is TRBJ2-7; TRBD1 is a possible D gene (5 bases). CDR3 sequence (DNA): TGTGCCAGCTCACCACCGAATCAGGGTGGTGGCGAGCAGTACTTC. It codes for CASSPPNQGGGEQYF.